A single sample is the source of the 5 T cell receptor beta chains below, sequenced in a study of technical replicates of blood from several donors. Assay: immunoSEQ multiplex PCR; the TCRdb copy retains only in-frame clones and omits some. Among tens of thousands of clones listed, 90% to 95% were seen once. The sample taken for sequencing was T cells isolated from PBMCs. The receptors stem from a human donor in good health.

The chain joins TRBV5-1 to TRBJ2-1; 7 bases map to TRBD1. This CDR3 is 14 amino acids long. Trimming removed 7 bases from V and 4 bases from J; junction bases left unmatched: 8. Germline loops: CDR1 SGHRS, CDR2 YFSETQ. CDR3 region: CASRLGTVYNEQFF. CDR3 DNA sequence: TGCGCCAGCCGCCTAGGGACAGTATACAATGAGCAGTTCTTC.

This chain's CDR3 is CASSMTEHSDNSPLHF. CDR3 coding DNA: TGTGCCAGCAGTATGACAGAACACTCGGATAATTCACCCCTCCACTTT. The rearrangement uses TRBV27 and TRBJ1-6; weak D call: TRBD1 (5 bases). The CDR3 length is 16 residues. The V end lost 5 bases, the J end lost 5 bases, and 16 bases lay between the germline ends. Germline assignment: CDR1 MNHEY and CDR2 SMNVEV (reference sequence).

The chain employs TRBV18 and TRBJ1-3; 9 bases match TRBD1. Germline assignment: CDR1 KGHSH and CDR2 LQKENI. CDR3 length equals 17 residues. V lost 0 bases and J lost 1; bases outside the gene matches: 4. This chain's CDR3 is CASSPPGTGRSGNTIYF. The CDR3 DNA reads TGTGCCAGCTCACCACCGGGGACAGGGCGGTCTGGAAACACCATATATTTT.

This chain joins TRBV15 and TRBJ1-5; maybe TRBD1 (5 bases). Trimming pared 3 bases from V and 0 bases from J, leaving 9 bases between. The germline V gene encodes CDR1 LNHNV and CDR2 YYDKDF (reference sequence). This CDR3 spans 15 amino acids. CDR3 amino acids: CATSSTGVSNQPQHF. In nucleotides, the CDR3 is TGTGCCACCAGCAGTACAGGAGTTAGCAATCAGCCCCAGCATTTT.

The V gene is TRBV7-6, the J gene TRBJ1-1, with TRBD1 matching over 7 bases. Trimming at V came to 5 bases and at J to 1 base, leaving 1 base not matched to a gene. Germline V gene lookup returns CDR1 SGHVS and CDR2 FNYEAQ. The CDR3 loop spans 13 amino acids. The CDR3 sequence is CASSPGGNTEAFF. The DNA for the CDR3 is TGTGCCAGCAGCCCAGGGGGGAACACTGAAGCTTTCTTT.